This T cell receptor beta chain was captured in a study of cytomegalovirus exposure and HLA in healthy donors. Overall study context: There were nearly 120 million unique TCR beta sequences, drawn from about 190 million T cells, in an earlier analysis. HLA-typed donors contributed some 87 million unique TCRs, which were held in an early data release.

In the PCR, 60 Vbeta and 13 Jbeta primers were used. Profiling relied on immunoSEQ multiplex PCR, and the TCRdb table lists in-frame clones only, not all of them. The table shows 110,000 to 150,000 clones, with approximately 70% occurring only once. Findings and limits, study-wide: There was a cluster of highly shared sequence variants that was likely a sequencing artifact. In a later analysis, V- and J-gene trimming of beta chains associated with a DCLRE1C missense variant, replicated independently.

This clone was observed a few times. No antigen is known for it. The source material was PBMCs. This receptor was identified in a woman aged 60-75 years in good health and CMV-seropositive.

This CDR3 is CASYAGATRGNTIYF. The CDR3 nucleotides read TGTGCCAGCTATGCGGGCGCAACGCGGGGAAACACCATATATTTT. This rearrangement joins TRBV28 to TRBJ1-3; D uncertain. Germline V lookup: CDR1 MDHEN, CDR2 SYDVKM. The V and J ends lost 8 bases and 4 bases respectively, with 18 bases between them. The CDR3 spans 15 residues. The full variable domain, in which reference TRBV28 and TRBJ1-3 provide the parts outside the CDR3, is DVKVTQSSRYLVKRTGEKVFLECVQDMDHENMFWYRQDPGLGLRLIYFSYDVKMKEKGDIPEGYSVSREKKERFSLILESASTNQTSMYLCASYAGATRGNTIYFGEGSWLTVV.